This T cell receptor beta chain was profiled in a study of persistence of HIV-infected CD4 T cells. Germline V gives CDR1 LNHDA, CDR2 SQIVND (reference sequence). The CDR3 extends over 14 amino acids. V gave up 1 base and J gave up 4 bases, with 7 bases separating them. The libraries were made with immunoSEQ version 4 in survey mode. Here immunoSEQ multiplex PCR was the method, and the copy in TCRdb shows in-frame clones only, minus some. The top ten hold around 19% of the sample, which has 8,000 or so clones, roughly two thirds seen once. For this clone: Antigen specificity is unknown.

Stimulation used approximately 9.1 ug/mL lysate from CMV-infected fibroblasts. Sorting of responding CD4+ T cells relied on upregulated CD40 ligand together with CD69. For roughly 19 hours, CD8-depleted PBMCs received anti-CD28/CD49d costimulation, a CD40-blocking antibody and enfuvirtide. The TCR originated in an adult man with HIV who was CMV-seropositive. The sequencing used CD4+ T cells sorted from PBMCs after approximately 20-hour stimulation, collected from a patient who received antiretroviral therapy. The chain joins TRBV19 to TRBJ2-2; possible D gene TRBD1, 5 bases. CDR3 residues: CASSIAGPTGELFF. The CDR3 DNA reads TGTGCCAGTAGTATAGCAGGGCCCACCGGGGAGCTGTTTTTT.